The text below deals with one T cell receptor (beta chain). This entry is derived from a study of blood T cell repertoires in COVID-19. Study as a whole: Sites across the United States, Italy and Spain contributed samples from acute and convalescent COVID-19. T cells, B-cell-depleted T cells, or PBMCs supplied cDNA or gDNA.

This CDR3 contains 14 residues. The germline V gene has CDR1 LNHDA and CDR2 SQIVND (reference sequence). The ends were cut back, 5 bases at V and 6 bases at J, with 14 bases in the middle. In the source study's methods: Nucleated cell counts were estimated from reference gene primer amplification. This table comes from immunoSEQ multiplex PCR, and its TCRdb copy is limited to in-frame clones, with some not included. The DNA was the basis for D and trimming; V, J and clone size are from that table. This sample has more than 200,000 clones, with 85% to 90% found just once. The source is a man in his forties or fifties with acute or convalescent COVID-19. The sequencing sample was made of peripheral blood. J is TRBJ1-5 and V is TRBV19, with D perhaps matching TRBD1 (5 bases). The CDR3 DNA sequence: TGTGCCAGTAGTTACGGAGGGGCAAGTCAGCCCCAGCATTTT. Protein sequence: CASSYGGASQPQHF. Full variable domain (missing parts from reference TRBV19 and TRBJ1-5): DGGITQSPKYLFRKEGQNVTLSCEQNLNHDAMYWYRQDPGQGLRLIYYSQIVNDFQKGDIAEGYSVSREKKESFPLTVTSAQKNPTAFYLCASSYGGASQPQHFGDGTRLSIL.